Listed below are T cell receptor beta chains from one sample, sequenced in a study of blood T cell repertoires in COVID-19. The protocol was immunoSEQ multiplex PCR, while the TCRdb copy is restricted to in-frame clones and leaves out a portion. The table records under 350,000 clones, approximately 85% of them present only once. The specimen sequenced was peripheral blood. The receptors were sampled from a human donor in a cohort sampled during active COVID-19. CDR3s include the opening cysteine and the closing phenylalanine or tryptophan. The D gene is left open where the match is weak. A row's size may be missing; if present it is once, few, many or a size class.

clone size,D gene,V gene,J gene,CDR3 DNA,CDR3 protein
few,TRBD2,TRBV29-1,TRBJ2-1,TGCAGCGTTCCACCACCACTATTCAAGGGACTAGCCAATGAGCAGTTCTTC,CSVPPPLFKGLANEQFF
-,-,TRBV19,TRBJ2-5,TGTGCCAGTAGTATTATCATGCTAGTAGAGACCCAGTACTTC,CASSIIMLVETQYF
-,-,TRBV20-1,TRBJ1-1,TGCAGTGCTAGTTGGGGTCGGGGCACTGAAGCTTTCTTT,CSASWGRGTEAFF
-,-,TRBV27,TRBJ2-1,TGTGCCAGCAGTTCCCAGGGAAGCCTCTACAATGAGCAGTTCTTC,CASSSQGSLYNEQFF
-,-,TRBV3-1/TRBV3-2,TRBJ1-4,TGTGCCAGCAGCCCCCCGGGACTGATGTATGAAAAACTGTTTTTT,CASSPPGLMYEKLFF
-,TRBD1,TRBV5-1,TRBJ1-6,TGCGCCAGCAGCTTAGGGACGGGACAGGGGGCTTTTAATTCACCCCTCCACTTT,CASSLGTGQGAFNSPLHF
-,-,TRBV3-1/TRBV3-2,TRBJ2-3,TGTGCCGTCCGGTCTAGCACGGGGGATACGCAGTATTTT,CAVRSSTGDTQYF
-,TRBD2,TRBV7-9,TRBJ2-2,TGTGCCAGCAGCCTCCGATCCAGGACTAGCGGGGGTGCCGGGGAGCTGTTTTTT,CASSLRSRTSGGAGELFF
-,-,TRBV19,TRBJ2-6,TGTGCCAGTAACATCCTCTCTGGGGCCAACGTCCTGACTTTC,CASNILSGANVLTF
-,TRBD1,TRBV5-5,TRBJ1-3,TGTGCCAGCAGCTTGGAGACAGGGCCTGGAAACACCATATATTTT,CASSLETGPGNTIYF
-,-,TRBV5-6,TRBJ1-1,TGTGCCAGCAGCTTGGGGAGGGGCGCGCAGAACACTGAAGCTTTCTTT,CASSLGRGAQNTEAFF
-,TRBD1,TRBV7-2,TRBJ2-3,TGTGCCAGCAGCGTGGGACAGGGTTCAGATACGCAGTATTTT,CASSVGQGSDTQYF
-,TRBD2,TRBV10-3,TRBJ2-3,TGTGCCATCACGCCATCGCTAGCGGGGGGTTCCCGCACAGATACGCAGTATTTT,CAITPSLAGGSRTDTQYF
-,-,TRBV30,TRBJ2-7,TGTGCCTGGAGAATGACGGGACTGAGCTCCTACGAGCAGTACTTC,CAWRMTGLSSYEQYF
-,-,TRBV24-1,TRBJ2-2,TGTGCCACCAGTGATTTTGGACTCTTAGGTACCGGGGAGCTGTTTTTT,CATSDFGLLGTGELFF